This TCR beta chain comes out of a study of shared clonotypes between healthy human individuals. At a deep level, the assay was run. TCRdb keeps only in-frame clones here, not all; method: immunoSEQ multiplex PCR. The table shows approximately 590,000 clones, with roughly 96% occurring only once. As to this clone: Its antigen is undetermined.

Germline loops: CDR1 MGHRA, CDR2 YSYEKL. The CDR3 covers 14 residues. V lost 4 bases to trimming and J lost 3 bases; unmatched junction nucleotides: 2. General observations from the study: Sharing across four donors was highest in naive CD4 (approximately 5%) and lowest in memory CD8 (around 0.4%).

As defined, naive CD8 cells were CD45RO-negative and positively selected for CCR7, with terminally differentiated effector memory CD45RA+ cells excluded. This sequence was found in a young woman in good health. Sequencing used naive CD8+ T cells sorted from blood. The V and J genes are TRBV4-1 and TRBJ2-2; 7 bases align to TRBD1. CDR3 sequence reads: CASSPTGYTGELFF. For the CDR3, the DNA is TGCGCCAGCAGCCCGACAGGGTACACCGGGGAGCTGTTTTTT.